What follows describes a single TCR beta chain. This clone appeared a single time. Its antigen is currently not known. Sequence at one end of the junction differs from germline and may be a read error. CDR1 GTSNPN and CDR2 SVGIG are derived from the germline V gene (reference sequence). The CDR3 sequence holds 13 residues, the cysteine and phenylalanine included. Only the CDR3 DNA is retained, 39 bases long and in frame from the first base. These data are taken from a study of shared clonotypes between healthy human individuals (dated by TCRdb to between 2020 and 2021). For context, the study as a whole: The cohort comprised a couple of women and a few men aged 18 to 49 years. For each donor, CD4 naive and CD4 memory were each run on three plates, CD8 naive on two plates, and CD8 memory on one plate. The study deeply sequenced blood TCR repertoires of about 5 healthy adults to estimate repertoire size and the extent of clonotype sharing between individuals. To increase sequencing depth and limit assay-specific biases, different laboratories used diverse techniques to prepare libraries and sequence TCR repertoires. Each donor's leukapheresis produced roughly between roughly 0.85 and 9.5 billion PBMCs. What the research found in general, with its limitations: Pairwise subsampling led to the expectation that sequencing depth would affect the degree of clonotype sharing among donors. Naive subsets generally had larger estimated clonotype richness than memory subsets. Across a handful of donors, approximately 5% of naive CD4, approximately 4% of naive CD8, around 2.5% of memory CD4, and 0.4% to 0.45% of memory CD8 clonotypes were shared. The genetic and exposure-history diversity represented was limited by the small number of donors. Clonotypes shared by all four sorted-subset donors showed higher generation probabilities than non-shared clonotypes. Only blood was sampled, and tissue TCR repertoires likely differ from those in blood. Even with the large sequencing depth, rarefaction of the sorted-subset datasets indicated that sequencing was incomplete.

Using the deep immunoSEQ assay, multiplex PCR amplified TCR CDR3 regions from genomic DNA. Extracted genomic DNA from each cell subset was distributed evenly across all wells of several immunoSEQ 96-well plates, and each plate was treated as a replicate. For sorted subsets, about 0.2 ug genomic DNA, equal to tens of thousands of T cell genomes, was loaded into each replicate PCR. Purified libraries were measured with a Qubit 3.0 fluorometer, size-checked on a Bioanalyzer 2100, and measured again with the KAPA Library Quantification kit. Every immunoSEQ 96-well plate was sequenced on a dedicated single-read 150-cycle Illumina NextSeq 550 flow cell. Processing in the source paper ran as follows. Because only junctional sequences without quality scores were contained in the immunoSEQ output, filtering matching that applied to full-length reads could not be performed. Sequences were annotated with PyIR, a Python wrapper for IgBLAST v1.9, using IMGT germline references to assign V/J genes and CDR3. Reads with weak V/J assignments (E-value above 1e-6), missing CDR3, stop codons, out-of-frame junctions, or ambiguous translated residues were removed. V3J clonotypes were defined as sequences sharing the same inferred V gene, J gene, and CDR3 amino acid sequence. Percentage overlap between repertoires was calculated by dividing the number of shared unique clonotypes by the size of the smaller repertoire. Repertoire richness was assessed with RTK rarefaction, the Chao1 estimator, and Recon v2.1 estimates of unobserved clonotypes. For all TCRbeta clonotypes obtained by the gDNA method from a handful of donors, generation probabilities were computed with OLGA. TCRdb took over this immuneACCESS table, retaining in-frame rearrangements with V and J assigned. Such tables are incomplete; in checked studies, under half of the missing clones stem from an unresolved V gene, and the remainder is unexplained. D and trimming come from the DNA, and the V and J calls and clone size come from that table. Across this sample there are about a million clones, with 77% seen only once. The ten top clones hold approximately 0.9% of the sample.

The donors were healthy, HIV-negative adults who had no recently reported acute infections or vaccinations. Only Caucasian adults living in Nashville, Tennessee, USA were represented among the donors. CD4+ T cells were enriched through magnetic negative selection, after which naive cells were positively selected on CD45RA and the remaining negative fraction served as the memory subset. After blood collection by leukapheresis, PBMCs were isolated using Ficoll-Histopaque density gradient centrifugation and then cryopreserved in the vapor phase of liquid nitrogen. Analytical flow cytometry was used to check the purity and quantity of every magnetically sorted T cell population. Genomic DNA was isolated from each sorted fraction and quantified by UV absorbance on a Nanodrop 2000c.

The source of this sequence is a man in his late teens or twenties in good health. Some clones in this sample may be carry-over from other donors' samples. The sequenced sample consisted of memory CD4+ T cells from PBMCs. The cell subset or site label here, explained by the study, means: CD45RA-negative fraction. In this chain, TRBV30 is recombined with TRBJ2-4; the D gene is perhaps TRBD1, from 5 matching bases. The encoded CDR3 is CAWSDQGGGIQYF. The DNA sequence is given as TGCGCCTGGAGTGACCAGGGTGGCGGCATTCAGTACTTC.